The 5 T cell receptor beta chains below all came from one sample that was sequenced in a study of blood T cell repertoires in COVID-19 (dated by TCRdb to between 2020 and 2021). Libraries were constructed by the immunoSEQ multiplex PCR assay. This is the immuneACCESS table as TCRdb keeps it, with only in-frame sequences that have V and J called. A part of the clones is gone; compared with another copy, unresolved V genes explain less than half, and the rest is unexplained. This sample is represented by 300,000 to 400,000 clones; 75% to 90% of them were singletons. Around 6% of the sample is taken by the ten largest. Material: peripheral blood. These receptors all stem from a woman aged 50 to 65 with COVID-19, enrolled during active disease.

CDR3 DNA sequence: TGTGCCACCAGCAGATTCGACAGGGATAACTATGGCTACACCTTC. It translates to CATSRFDRDNYGYTF. The chain has TRBV15 and TRBJ1-2; 7 positions agree with TRBD1. Germline loops: CDR1 LNHNV, CDR2 YYDKDF (reference sequence). The CDR3 extends over 15 amino acids. V gave up 2 bases and J gave up 1 base; unmatched junction bases: 4. The full variable domain, with the rest looked up from reference TRBV15 and TRBJ1-2, is DAMVIQNPRYQVTQFGKPVTLSCSQTLNHNVMYWYQQKSSQAPKLLFHYYDKDFNNEADTPDNFQSRRPNTSFCFLDIRSPGLGDTAMYLCATSRFDRDNYGYTFGSGTRLTVV.

The V call is TRBV18, the J call TRBJ2-1, with TRBD2 matching 8 bases. The CDR3 is 19 residues long. Germline V gene sequence: CDR1 KGHSH, CDR2 LQKENI. The V gene end was trimmed by 5 bases and the J gene end by 0 bases; junction bases not matched to a gene: 15. CDR3 sequence reads: CASSDIAGLAGSSYNEQFF. The DNA of the CDR3 is TGTGCCAGCTCAGACATAGCTGGGCTAGCGGGCAGCTCCTACAATGAGCAGTTCTTC.

The genes are TRBV7-9 and TRBJ1-1; no clear D. The V and J ends lost 5 bases and 4 bases respectively, with 17 bases between them. The CDR3 extends over 15 amino acids. CDR1 and CDR2 (germline): SEHNR, FQNEAQ (reference sequence). The CDR3 sequence: CASSPGSGELTEAFF. The CDR3, as DNA: TGTGCCAGCAGCCCTGGTTCTGGGGAGCTCACTGAAGCTTTCTTT.

This sequence joins TRBV7-8 and TRBJ1-1; the D is unclear. This CDR3 comprises 15 residues. CDR1 is SGHVS and CDR2 is FQNEAQ in the germline V gene. V dropped 3 bases and J dropped 1 base, with 12 bases sitting between them. The CDR3 DNA sequence: TGTGCCAGCAGCTTGGAGAGGGCCCGGAACACTGAAGCTTTCTTT. Protein product: CASSLERARNTEAFF. The full variable domain, its missing parts supplied by reference TRBV7-8 and TRBJ1-1, is GAGVSQSPRYKVAKRGQDVALRCDPISGHVSLFWYQQALGQGPEFLTYFQNEAQLDKSGLPSDRFFAERPEGSVSTLKIQRTQQEDSAVYLCASSLERARNTEAFFGQGTRLTVV.

J is TRBJ1-4 and V is TRBV18; 7 positions agree with TRBD1. V lost 5 bases to trimming and J lost 5 bases; unmatched junction nucleotides: 5. Germline V gene sequence: CDR1 KGHSH, CDR2 LQKENI. The CDR3 totals 14 residues. The CDR3, as DNA: TGTGCCAGCTCATCCGGGACAGAAAATGAAAAACTGTTTTTT. Protein product: CASSSGTENEKLFF.